A single sample gave rise to the 10 T cell receptor beta chains below, sequenced in a study of beta chain features in type 1 diabetes. The investigators reverse transcribed all of the isolated RNA, so they sequenced expressed TCRB transcripts. Measured with immunoSEQ multiplex PCR; TCRdb has only the in-frame clones, and not every one. The sample includes 450,000 or so clones, about 10% of them seen just once. Specimen: naive CD4+ T cells from blood. These receptors originate from a woman younger than 30 in good health.

The DNA for the CDR3 is TGTGCCAGCAGTTTACTCACGGGGTATGGCTACACCTTC. It is translated as CASSLLTGYGYTF. V is TRBV28 and J is TRBJ1-2; D remains unclear. In germline, CDR1 is MDHEN, CDR2 SYDVKM. Trimming removed 2 bases at V and 5 bases at J, with 9 bases between. This CDR3 has 13 amino acids.

The chain joins TRBV5-1 to TRBJ2-7, with D possibly being TRBD1 (6 bases). This CDR3 has 15 residues. V gave up 0 bases and J gave up 3 bases, with 13 bases separating them. In germline, CDR1 is SGHRS, CDR2 YFSETQ. The CDR3 loop reads CASSLGQAALYEQYF. The DNA of the CDR3 is TGCGCCAGCAGCTTGGGACAGGCCGCCCTCTACGAGCAGTACTTC.

This chain connects TRBV7-3 to TRBJ2-1, with a tentative D call TRBD1 (6 bases). The CDR3 is 13 residues long. The V and J ends lost 1 base and 6 bases respectively, with 7 bases between them. Germline CDR1 SGHTA, CDR2 FQGTGA. CDR3 amino acids: CASSLSRGNEQFF. CDR3 coding DNA: TGTGCCAGCAGCTTAAGCAGGGGCAATGAGCAGTTCTTC.

The chain links TRBV29-1 to TRBJ2-5, with D perhaps TRBD1 (6 bases). Trimming stripped 6 bases from V and 2 bases from J, with 10 bases between. This CDR3 contains 12 residues. The germline gives CDR1 SQVTM, CDR2 ANQGSEA. The CDR3, as DNA: TGCAGCGTATTACAGGGTCAAGAGACCCAGTACTTC. Translated: CSVLQGQETQYF.

V is TRBV29-1 and J is TRBJ1-2; D gene uncertain. Germline CDR1 is SQVTM and CDR2 is ANQGSEA. The CDR3 extends over 13 amino acids. The V and J ends lost 4 bases and 0 bases respectively, with 9 bases between them. The chain's CDR3 is CSVGSTSNYGYTF. CDR3 DNA sequence: TGCAGCGTTGGATCCACCTCTAACTATGGCTACACCTTC.

This clone was picked up a small number of times. This rearrangement joins TRBV2 to TRBJ2-3; 10 nucleotides align to TRBD2. V lost 3 bases to trimming and J lost 5 bases; unmatched junction nucleotides: 5. Germline CDR1 SNHLY, CDR2 FYNNEI. The CDR3 has 15 residues. This chain's CDR3 is CASSEASGSVDTQYF. The CDR3 coding sequence is TGTGCCAGCAGTGAGGCTAGCGGGAGTGTAGATACGCAGTATTTT.

This clone was seen only a few times. The chain has TRBV29-1 and TRBJ2-5; D may correspond to TRBD1 or TRBD2 (6 bases each). CDR1 and CDR2 (germline): SQVTM, ANQGSEA. With 3 bases removed from V and 5 bases from J, the gap between germline ends came to 10 bases. This CDR3 contains 12 residues. The CDR3 region is CSVERGRETQYF. CDR3 DNA: TGCAGCGTTGAGAGGGGGAGGGAGACCCAGTACTTC.

The chain recombines TRBV29-1 with TRBJ2-5, with TRBD1 matching over 7 bases. There are 15 residues in the CDR3. Germline V gene lookup returns CDR1 SQVTM and CDR2 ANQGSEA. J lost 5 bases, V lost 5 bases, and 14 bases had no gene match. DNA for the CDR3: TGCAGCGTTAGCCGGCTCGACAGGGTACGGGAGACCCAGTACTTC. Translated, it gives CSVSRLDRVRETQYF.

The chain recombines TRBV28 with TRBJ2-2, with a tentative D call TRBD1 (5 bases). CDR1 is MDHEN, CDR2 SYDVKM, per germline. The CDR3 sequence is 13 residues long. V was cut by 2 bases and J by 8 bases, with 9 bases left in between. In DNA, the CDR3 is TGTGCCAGCAGTTTACAGGGTGGAGGGGAGCTGTTTTTT. This gives the protein CASSLQGGGELFF.

The J gene is TRBJ1-1, the V gene TRBV7-9, with D unclear. Trimming removed 4 bases at V and 4 bases at J, with 10 bases between. This CDR3 is built from 13 residues. Germline V gives CDR1 SEHNR, CDR2 FQNEAQ (reference sequence). The CDR3: CASSYRGGTEAFF. The CDR3 nucleotides are TGTGCCAGCAGCTACCGGGGTGGCACTGAAGCTTTCTTT.